These 32 T cell receptor beta chains came from one sample sequenced in a study of blood T cell repertoires in COVID-19 (dated by TCRdb to the early 2020s). Library preparation employed the immunoSEQ multiplex PCR assay. The table was pulled from immuneACCESS by TCRdb, which kept in-frame rearrangements only. Such tables lose some clones; where checked, under half of the loss comes from unresolved V genes, and the rest has no known cause. The sample table lists 250,000 to 300,000 clones, approximately 85% of them with a count of one. Of the sample, about 1.9% is held by the ten largest clones. Sequencing input: PBMCs or T cells enriched from blood (not recorded which). The receptors stem from a woman aged 50 to 60 who had recovered from COVID-19.

The table lists this clone with a count of one. The chain uses TRBV5-4 and TRBJ1-4; 9 bases match TRBD1. V lost 3 bases, J lost 6 bases, and 6 bases stayed unmatched. Per the germline V gene, CDR1 is SGHNT and CDR2 is YYREEE (reference sequence). The CDR3 totals 15 residues. CDR3 in DNA: TGTGCCAGCAGCTCGACCGGGACAGGGCATGAAAAACTGTTTTTT. Amino acid sequence: CASSSTGTGHEKLFF.

This rearrangement joins TRBV28 to TRBJ2-1; TRBD2 matches 7 bases. Germline V gene lookup returns CDR1 MDHEN and CDR2 SYDVKM. This CDR3 is 13 amino acids long. V lost 6 bases and J lost 7; bases outside the gene matches: 6. CDR3 nucleotides: TGTGCCAGCAGCTCTAGCGGTGATAATGAGCAGTTCTTC. It encodes CASSSSGDNEQFF.

Only one count was recorded for this clone. The junction shows a germline mismatch at one end, possibly a read error. This chain connects TRBV7-7 to TRBJ1-6; 7 bases align to TRBD1. CDR1 is SSHAT and CDR2 is FNYEAQ in the germline V gene (reference sequence). The CDR3 runs to 15 residues. The CDR3 region has the DNA TGTGCTAGCAGCAAGGGACAGATCTATAATTCACCCCTCCACTTT. Translating gives CASSKGQIYNSPLHF.

CDR3 loop: CASSAWGADTGELFF. CDR3 DNA: TGTGCCAGCAGTGCATGGGGAGCTGATACCGGGGAGCTGTTTTTT. The rearrangement links TRBV28 to TRBJ2-2; D is possibly TRBD2 (5 bases). From germline, CDR1 is MDHEN and CDR2 SYDVKM. This CDR3 comprises 15 residues. V was trimmed by 5 bases and J by 5 bases, leaving 15 bases between them. Full variable domain (outside the CDR3, taken from reference TRBV28 and TRBJ2-2): DVKVTQSSRYLVKRTGEKVFLECVQDMDHENMFWYRQDPGLGLRLIYFSYDVKMKEKGDIPEGYSVSREKKERFSLILESASTNQTSMYLCASSAWGADTGELFFGEGSRLTVL.

This CDR3 is CASSEQGRNEQFF. The CDR3 DNA reads as TGTGCCAGCAGTGAACAGGGACGGAATGAGCAGTTCTTC. The chain has TRBV12-3 or TRBV12-4 and TRBJ2-1; possibly TRBD1 for D (6 bases). V was trimmed by 5 bases and J by 7 bases, leaving 12 bases between them. CDR3 length equals 13 residues.

V is TRBV4-2 and J is TRBJ2-1; a weak D match, TRBD2 (5 bases). Germline loops: CDR1 LGHNA, CDR2 YNFKEQ. Trimming pared 5 bases from V and 2 bases from J, leaving 13 bases between. The CDR3 runs to 15 residues. The CDR3 DNA is TGTGCCAGCAGCTCAGGAGGATCAGCCTACAATGAGCAGTTCTTC. This sequence encodes CASSSGGSAYNEQFF.

The rearrangement joins TRBV12-3 or TRBV12-4 to TRBJ2-7; 8 nucleotides agree with TRBD2. Trimming at V came to 6 bases and at J to 3 bases, leaving 4 bases not matched to a gene. The CDR3 is made up of 13 amino acids. In nucleotides, the CDR3 is TGTGCCAGCAGACCCGGGACTAGCTACGAGCAGTACTTC. It specifies CASRPGTSYEQYF.

DNA for the CDR3: TGTGCCTGGGAGAATGGGCCTGAAGCTTTCTTT. Its translation is CAWENGPEAFF. This chain connects TRBV30 to TRBJ1-1, with D unresolved. Germline CDR1 and CDR2: GTSNPN and SVGIG (reference sequence). The CDR3 is 11 amino acids. The V end was cut by 5 bases, the J end by 6 bases, with 10 bases between.

This chain connects TRBV14 to TRBJ2-2; D is perhaps TRBD1 (6 bases). Trimming shortened V by 4 bases and J by 1 base, and 10 bases separated the two germline ends. CDR3 size: 15 residues. CDR1 and CDR2 from the germline V gene are SGHDN and FVKESK. The CDR3 DNA reads as TGTGCCAGCAGCCGAGACAGGTTGAACACCGGGGAGCTGTTTTTT. Amino acid sequence: CASSRDRLNTGELFF.

J is TRBJ2-2 and V is TRBV12-3 or TRBV12-4, with D perhaps matching TRBD2 (5 bases). This CDR3 is built from 13 residues. Trimming pared 1 base from V and 6 bases from J, leaving 6 bases between. The CDR3 is CASSLELAGELFF. The CDR3 nucleotides read TGTGCCAGCAGTTTAGAACTAGCCGGGGAGCTGTTTTTT.

This sequence joins TRBV7-9 and TRBJ1-1, with 7 bases that match TRBD1. The germline CDR1 and CDR2 sequences are SEHNR and FQNEAQ (reference sequence). Germline trimming cut 5 bases from V and 6 bases from J; bases unmatched to any gene: 6. The CDR3 covers 13 residues. CDR3 DNA sequence: TGTGCCAGCAGCCAACAGGGGATCCCTGAAGCTTTCTTT. This gives the protein CASSQQGIPEAFF.

Many counts were recorded for this clone. The V call is TRBV19, the J call TRBJ2-7, with 10 bases that match TRBD2. Trimming cost V 5 bases and J 4 bases; bases outside gene matches: 14. The CDR3 covers 17 residues. Germline V CDR1 and CDR2: LNHDA, SQIVND (reference sequence). The CDR3 bases are TGTGCCAGTAGTCCCCGAACCCCTAGCGGGAGTATTTACGAGCAGTACTTC. Protein: CASSPRTPSGSIYEQYF.

This clone was seen a handful of times. The chain couples TRBV11-2 to TRBJ1-1, with 8 nucleotides matching TRBD1. Looked up from germline, CDR1 is SGHAT and CDR2 is FQNNGV. The CDR3 has 17 amino acids. V was pared by 11 bases and J by 5 bases, with 22 bases of the junction left unmatched. The CDR3 bases are TGTGCCGTCCGCCGGATGGAGCAGGGGGCGAAGGGGACTGAAGCTTTCTTT. Its protein product is CAVRRMEQGAKGTEAFF.

This sequence joins TRBV18 and TRBJ2-1, with 8 bases matching TRBD2. V shed 2 bases, J shed 5 bases, and the junction held 11 bases outside the gene matches. The CDR3 consists of 17 residues. CDR1 is KGHSH and CDR2 is LQKENI in the germline V gene. The CDR3 DNA is TGTGCCAGCTCACCAAGCACGGGAGGGATTACGAACAATGAGCAGTTCTTC. Its protein is CASSPSTGGITNNEQFF.

V is TRBV7-2 and J is TRBJ1-4, with D maybe TRBD1 (5 bases). CDR1 SGHTA and CDR2 FQGNSA come from the germline V gene. V dropped 2 bases and J dropped 6 bases, with 13 bases sitting between them. The CDR3 totals 15 residues. Written as DNA, the CDR3 is TGTGCCAGCAGCTTATCGGGGGGGTGGGATGAAAAACTGTTTTTT. Its translation: CASSLSGGWDEKLFF.

This chain links TRBV6-5 with TRBJ1-6; 10 bases line up with TRBD1. Per the germline V gene, CDR1 is MNHEY and CDR2 is SVGAGI. Trimming cost V 7 bases and J 6 bases; bases outside gene matches: 6. The length of the CDR3 is 15 residues. The chain's CDR3 is CASKRQGAGNSPLHF. For the CDR3, the DNA is TGTGCCAGCAAAAGACAGGGGGCGGGTAATTCACCCCTCCACTTT.

The chain has TRBV19 and TRBJ2-7, with TRBD1 matching over 9 bases. V lost 5 bases, J lost 8 bases, and 10 bases stayed unmatched. Germline CDR1 reads LNHDA; CDR2 reads SQIVND (reference sequence). The CDR3 contains 14 residues. CDR3 in amino acids: CASSETGGVLKQYF. CDR3 in DNA: TGTGCCAGTAGTGAAACAGGGGGCGTTTTAAAGCAGTACTTC.

V and J are TRBV24-1 and TRBJ2-1, with 7 bases matching TRBD1. There are 18 residues in the CDR3. Germline-derived CDR1 and CDR2 are KGHDR and SFDVKD. Germline trimming cut 2 bases from V and 0 bases from J; bases unmatched to any gene: 9. The CDR3 region is CATSDSPSGDSSYNEQFF. CDR3 coding DNA: TGTGCCACCAGTGATTCCCCCTCTGGGGACAGCTCCTACAATGAGCAGTTCTTC.

The CDR3 nucleotides read TGTGCCAGCACGCCGGGGATCACAGATACGCAGTATTTT. Encoded protein: CASTPGITDTQYF. The chain has TRBV2 and TRBJ2-3; D is perhaps TRBD2 (5 bases). V was pared by 7 bases and J by 2 bases, with 10 bases between. The CDR3 consists of 13 residues. From germline, CDR1 is SNHLY and CDR2 FYNNEI.

The V and J genes are TRBV5-6 and TRBJ1-4; 8 nucleotides line up with TRBD1. The CDR3 contains 15 residues. Germline V gene sequence: CDR1 SGHDT, CDR2 YYEEEE. The V and J ends lost 5 bases and 6 bases, in that order; junction bases with no gene match: 9. CDR3 DNA: TGTGCCAGCAGTTCAACCGGGACAGGTTATGAAAAACTGTTTTTT. This sequence encodes CASSSTGTGYEKLFF.

This chain links TRBV29-1 with TRBJ1-1; D uncertain. V was trimmed by 7 bases and J by 0 bases, leaving 12 bases between them. The CDR3 covers 13 residues. Germline V lookup: CDR1 SQVTM, CDR2 ANQGSEA. CDR3 amino acids: CSAIQLLNTEAFF. The CDR3 nucleotides are TGCAGCGCCATACAGCTATTGAACACTGAAGCTTTCTTT.

The rearrangement uses TRBV5-1 and TRBJ2-5; D might be TRBD1 (5 bases). V lost 4 bases, J lost 5 bases, and 21 bases lay in between. The germline V gene has CDR1 SGHRS and CDR2 YFSETQ. CDR3 length equals 16 residues. The CDR3 spells CASSRGDSSQEETQYF. The CDR3, as DNA: TGCGCCAGCAGCCGCGGCGACAGTTCCCAGGAGGAGACCCAGTACTTC. The entire variable domain, with the rest obtained from reference TRBV5-1 and TRBJ2-5, is as follows: KAGVTQTPRYLIKTRGQQVTLSCSPISGHRSVSWYQQTPGQGLQFLFEYFSETQRNKGNFPGRFSGRQFSNSRSEMNVSTLELGDSALYLCASSRGDSSQEETQYFGPGTRLLVL.

The V and J genes are TRBV18 and TRBJ1-5, with no clear D. The V gene's germline CDR1 is KGHSH and CDR2 LQKENI. Trimming cost V 2 bases and J 4 bases, with 6 bases left between them. The CDR3 has 13 residues. The CDR3 nucleotides read TGTGCCAGCTCACCATCTCTTAATCAGCCCCAGCATTTT. Translation gives CASSPSLNQPQHF.

A few counts support this clone. The chain is built from TRBV28 and TRBJ1-3, with 7 bases fitting TRBD1. Germline V gene data show CDR1 as MDHEN and CDR2 as SYDVKM. Trimming cost V 6 bases and J 7 bases; bases outside gene matches: 12. This CDR3 comprises 15 residues. This CDR3 reads CASSPPTGTSNTIYF. Here the CDR3 DNA reads TGTGCCAGCAGCCCCCCGACAGGGACTAGCAACACCATATATTTT.

On this clone: One end of the junction varies from germline; a read error may be responsible. This chain uses TRBV24-1 with TRBJ2-7, with D perhaps TRBD1 (5 bases). Per the germline V gene, CDR1 is KGHDR and CDR2 is SFDVKD. The CDR3 runs 11 residues. In DNA, the CDR3 is TGTGCCACCCCGAGCATGGGGCGGAGAAACTTC. Translation gives CATPSMGRRNF.

This CDR3 is CASSMVNRETGELFF. The CDR3 region has the DNA TGTGCCAGTAGTATGGTAAACAGGGAGACCGGGGAGCTGTTTTTT. V is TRBV19 and J is TRBJ2-2; a possible D gene is TRBD1 (6 bases). Germline V gene lookup returns CDR1 LNHDA and CDR2 SQIVND (reference sequence). This CDR3 region has 15 residues. Trimming pared 3 bases from V and 5 bases from J, leaving 13 bases between. Combining the CDR3 with reference TRBV19 and TRBJ2-2 gives the whole variable domain DGGITQSPKYLFRKEGQNVTLSCEQNLNHDAMYWYRQDPGQGLRLIYYSQIVNDFQKGDIAEGYSVSREKKESFPLTVTSAQKNPTAFYLCASSMVNRETGELFFGEGSRLTVL.

The CDR3 DNA reads TGTGCCATCAGTGAGTCGGCACAGGGGGCTCTCTTAGATAGCAATCAGCCCCAGCATTTT. Translation gives CAISESAQGALLDSNQPQHF. The rearrangement joins TRBV10-3 to TRBJ1-5, with TRBD1 identical over 9 bases. The CDR3 runs to 20 residues. CDR1 and CDR2 (germline): ENHRY, SYGVKD. The ends lost 0 bases at V and 0 bases at J; junction bases unmatched: 12.

The chain couples TRBV19 to TRBJ1-5; the D gene is possibly TRBD1 (5 bases). This CDR3 contains 15 residues. CDR1 and CDR2 from the germline V gene are LNHDA and SQIVND (reference sequence). V lost 3 bases and J 5 bases, leaving 14 bases between the germline ends. Here the CDR3 DNA reads TGTGCCAGTAGTATTTCCGGGACTCCGGATCAGCCCCAGCATTTT. Amino acids: CASSISGTPDQPQHF.

The chain couples TRBV4-1 to TRBJ2-5; D is perhaps TRBD2 (6 bases). Germline assignment: CDR1 MGHRA and CDR2 YSYEKL. V gave up 4 bases and J gave up 7 bases, with 25 bases separating them. This CDR3 is 17 amino acids long. Here the CDR3 reads CASSPLRTKEGSVTQYF. In DNA, the CDR3 is TGCGCCAGCAGCCCCCTAAGGACGAAGGAGGGGTCGGTGACCCAGTACTTC.

The chain has TRBV7-9 and TRBJ2-1; a weak D match, TRBD1 (6 bases). Germline loops: CDR1 SEHNR, CDR2 FQNEAQ (reference sequence). The CDR3 consists of 17 residues. The germline V and J ends were trimmed by 3 bases and 0 bases, with 15 bases remaining between them. CDR3 residues: CASSFQRGQSSYNEQFF. The CDR3 DNA is TGTGCCAGCAGCTTTCAGCGTGGACAGAGCTCCTACAATGAGCAGTTCTTC.

Notes on this clone: Other DNA sequences in this specimen translate into the identical CDR3. This rearrangement joins TRBV2 to TRBJ2-3; 11 nucleotides align to TRBD1. Germline CDR1 is SNHLY and CDR2 is FYNNEI. CDR3 length: 16 amino acids. The trim removed 2 bases at V and 3 bases at J, leaving 4 bases unmatched. For the CDR3, the DNA is TGTGCCAGCAGTGAACGGACAGGGGGCTTGACAGATACGCAGTATTTT. Its translation: CASSERTGGLTDTQYF.

The CDR3 spells CASSATGAISGANVLTF. The DNA for the CDR3 is TGTGCCAGCAGCGCAACAGGGGCCATCTCTGGGGCCAACGTCCTGACTTTC. This rearrangement joins TRBV9 to TRBJ2-6, with 7 bases lining up with TRBD1. The CDR3 has 17 amino acids. V lost 3 bases, J lost 0 bases, and 6 bases stayed unmatched. Germline V gene lookup returns CDR1 SGDLS and CDR2 YYNGEE.